These 27 T cell receptor beta chains were sequenced from one sample in a study of T cell repertoires in cytomegalovirus infection. TCRdb independently ran MiXCR on the reads; one entry per CDR3 protein. The sample shows hundreds of thousands of distinct CDR3 sequences, approximately 22% of them seen only once. Material: CD8+ T cells from PBMCs. These receptors came from a human donor in good health (CMV status not recorded). Some clones in this sample may be carry-over from other donors' samples.

The V call is TRBV12-3 or TRBV12-4, the J call TRBJ1-5; D is undetermined. The length of the CDR3 is 14 residues. V lost 4 bases and J 3 bases, leaving 10 bases between the germline ends. In nucleotides, the CDR3 is TGTGCCAGCAGTTCCGCCAGATTCAATCAGCCCCAGCATTTT. Protein product: CASSSARFNQPQHF.

This clonotype showed up many times. This chain links TRBV6-1 with TRBJ2-3; possible D gene TRBD1, 5 bases. This CDR3 has 15 residues. With 2 bases removed from V and 3 bases from J, the gap between germline ends came to 12 bases. Germline CDR1 is MNHNS and CDR2 is SASEGT. CDR3 DNA sequence: TGTGCCAGCAGTGAACAACAGGTGAGGACAGATACGCAGTATTTT. This sequence encodes CASSEQQVRTDTQYF.

This clonotype was recorded many times. V gene TRBV7-2 combines with J gene TRBJ1-2; D is perhaps TRBD1 (5 bases). This CDR3 has 14 amino acids. The ends were cut back, 1 base at V and 4 bases at J, with 10 bases in the middle. CDR1 and CDR2 from the germline V gene are SGHTA and FQGNSA. The CDR3 region is CASSLGSRVYGYTF. CDR3 DNA: TGTGCCAGCAGCTTAGGGAGCAGGGTCTATGGCTACACCTTC.

This clonotype was detected ten times or more. The V call is TRBV30, the J call TRBJ2-3; D is unresolved. Germline assignment: CDR1 GTSNPN and CDR2 SVGIG (reference sequence). V was shortened by 2 bases and J by 0 bases, with 6 bases between the two germline ends. The CDR3 length is 13 residues. The CDR3 nucleotides read TGTGCCTGGAGTTTTTCTAGCACAGATACGCAGTATTTT. Translated: CAWSFSSTDTQYF.

This clonotype was picked up a small number of times. The chain couples TRBV28 to TRBJ1-1, with D possibly being TRBD1 (5 bases). Germline V gives CDR1 MDHEN, CDR2 SYDVKM. The CDR3 is 14 residues long. Trimming pared 6 bases from V and 5 bases from J, leaving 16 bases between. The chain's CDR3 is CASSLTQGATEAFF. CDR3 DNA: TGTGCCAGCAGCCTTACCCAGGGAGCAACTGAAGCTTTCTTT.

This clonotype showed up just a few times. The chain joins TRBV28 to TRBJ2-7; 7 bases fit TRBD1. This CDR3 has 13 amino acids. The germline gives CDR1 MDHEN, CDR2 SYDVKM. V dropped 6 bases and J dropped 2; count of bases not matched to a gene: 4. CDR3 in amino acids: CASRGGDAYEQYF. The CDR3, as DNA: TGTGCCAGCAGAGGGGGCGACGCCTACGAGCAGTACTTC.

The chain is built from TRBV2 and TRBJ1-1; possibly TRBD1 for D (6 bases). The CDR3 consists of 15 residues. V dropped 8 bases and J dropped 1 base, with 17 bases sitting between them. From germline, CDR1 is SNHLY and CDR2 FYNNEI. CDR3 sequence reads: CASRKDSQKNTEAFF. The DNA of the CDR3 is TGTGCCAGCCGTAAGGACAGCCAGAAGAACACTGAAGCTTTCTTT.

This clonotype was observed a handful of times. The chain joins TRBV19 to TRBJ2-4; perhaps D is TRBD1 or TRBD2 (5 bases each). CDR1 is LNHDA, CDR2 SQIVND, per germline (reference sequence). The CDR3 loop spans 16 amino acids. The V end was cut by 8 bases, the J end by 1 base, with 18 bases between. The chain's CDR3 is CASSLGDRSAKNIQYF. DNA of the CDR3: TGTGCCAGTTCCCTTGGGGACCGGAGCGCCAAAAACATTCAGTACTTC.

The chain has TRBV20-1 and TRBJ1-1, with D perhaps matching TRBD1 (6 bases). V lost 5 bases and J lost 1, with 17 bases in between. The CDR3 is 15 amino acids. Germline V gene data show CDR1 as DFQATT and CDR2 as SNEGSKA (reference sequence). CDR3 sequence reads: CSAGSRQEANTEAFF. CDR3 DNA sequence: TGCAGTGCTGGAAGTCGACAGGAAGCGAACACTGAAGCTTTCTTT.

This clonotype was found a few times. The V and J genes are TRBV25-1 and TRBJ2-1, with 8 positions matching TRBD1. CDR3 size: 11 residues. The trim removed 10 bases at V and 9 bases at J, leaving 5 bases unmatched. Germline lookup yields CDR1 MGHDK and CDR2 SYGVNS. CDR3 loop: CAILQGGEQFF. The DNA for the CDR3 is TGTGCCATCTTACAGGGGGGTGAGCAGTTCTTC.

This clonotype is labeled medium-sized. The rearrangement links TRBV7-9 to TRBJ2-7; D unclear. The CDR3 runs 12 residues. CDR1 SEHNR and CDR2 FQNEAQ come from the germline V gene (reference sequence). Trimming stripped 10 bases from V and 2 bases from J, with 12 bases between. This chain's CDR3 is CATQDGPYEQYF. The CDR3 coding sequence is TGTGCCACCCAGGACGGGCCCTACGAGCAGTACTTC.

There are a few counts of this clonotype. J is TRBJ1-4 and V is TRBV12-3 or TRBV12-4; a possible D gene is TRBD1 (5 bases). Trimming left V 3 bases short and J 5 bases short, with 7 bases between. CDR3 length: 13 residues. CDR3 DNA sequence: TGTGCCAGCAGTTTCCCAGGGAATGAAAAACTGTTTTTT. Amino acids: CASSFPGNEKLFF.

This clonotype was detected ten times or more. The chain employs TRBV7-6 and TRBJ2-7; weak D call: TRBD1 (6 bases). The germline V and J ends were trimmed by 5 bases and 6 bases, with 14 bases remaining between them. The CDR3 has 13 residues. CDR1 is SGHVS, CDR2 FNYEAQ, per germline. The CDR3 DNA reads as TGTGCCAGCAGCCCCTGGGACACCCCCGAGCAGTACTTC. Translating it yields CASSPWDTPEQYF.

The chain carries TRBV2 and TRBJ2-3; no firm D call. This CDR3 is built from 14 residues. V was cut by 1 base and J by 4 bases, with 9 bases left in between. The germline CDR1 and CDR2 sequences are SNHLY and FYNNEI. The CDR3 is CASSEVGYADTQYF. CDR3 coding DNA: TGTGCCAGCAGTGAAGTCGGATACGCAGATACGCAGTATTTT.

This clonotype was picked up one time. One end of the junction is discordant with germline, which a read error may explain. The chain is built from TRBV27 and TRBJ2-1, with 9 nucleotides matching TRBD2. Per the germline V gene, CDR1 is MNHEY and CDR2 is SMNVEV (reference sequence). This CDR3 is 15 amino acids long. The CDR3 spells CASSRAGGSYNKQFF. Here the CDR3 DNA reads TGTGCCAGCAGTCGAGCGGGGGGATCCTACAATAAGCAGTTCTTC.

The chain has TRBV6-4 and TRBJ1-6; D possibly corresponds to TRBD1 (6 bases). From germline, CDR1 is MRHNA and CDR2 SNTAGT. The CDR3 sequence is 15 residues long. Deletions cut 2 bases from V and 19 bases from J, with 24 bases between. The CDR3 loop is CASSDPSGVVYPWHF. Written as DNA, the CDR3 is TGTGCCAGCAGTGACCCATCAGGGGTTGTCTACCCCTGGCACTTT.

This clonotype was recorded a few times. This rearrangement joins TRBV7-4 to TRBJ2-1; D ambiguous. Trimming shortened V by 3 bases and J by 15 bases, and 18 bases separated the two germline ends. CDR3 length: 13 amino acids. CDR1 is SGHVT, CDR2 SQSDAQ, per germline. The CDR3 sequence is CASSFEAAWAGFF. The CDR3 DNA is TGTGCCAGCAGCTTTGAGGCGGCGTGGGCAGGGTTCTTC. Full variable domain (missing parts from reference TRBV7-4 and TRBJ2-1): GAGVSQSPRYKVAKRGRDVALRCDSISGHVTLYWYRQTLGQGSEVLTYSQSDAQRDKSGRPSGRFSAERPERSVSTLKIQRTEQGDSAVYLCASSFEAAWAGFFGPGTRLTVL.

V usage is TRBV6-5 and J usage is TRBJ2-7; no clear D gene. V shed 5 bases and J shed 2 bases, with 16 bases lying between them. The CDR3 consists of 15 residues. CDR1 is MNHEY and CDR2 is SVGAGI in the germline V gene. Here the CDR3 reads CASSITPTRTYEQYF. CDR3 sequence (DNA): TGTGCCAGCAGTATCACTCCGACACGGACCTACGAGCAGTACTTC.

This clonotype was counted ten times or more. The genes are TRBV7-2 and TRBJ1-1, with 11 bases fitting TRBD1. CDR1 is SGHTA, CDR2 FQGNSA, per germline. V was clipped by 2 bases and J by 4 bases; unmatched bases: 9. The CDR3 is 17 residues long. The CDR3 region has the DNA TGTGCCAGCAGCTTACTTACGGGACAGGGGGAGAGCACTGAAGCTTTCTTT. Translating it yields CASSLLTGQGESTEAFF.

The gene calls are TRBV2 and TRBJ2-3; 10 nucleotides match TRBD2. Germline V gene lookup returns CDR1 SNHLY and CDR2 FYNNEI. Trimming at V came to 8 bases and at J to 1 base, leaving 18 bases not matched to a gene. The CDR3 length is 19 residues. This CDR3 reads CASLPQLAGVVVGTDTQYF. In DNA, the CDR3 is TGTGCCAGCCTGCCCCAGCTAGCGGGGGTGGTTGTTGGCACAGATACGCAGTATTTT.

This chain links TRBV19 with TRBJ2-2; D gene ambiguous. CDR1 and CDR2 (germline): LNHDA, SQIVND (reference sequence). This CDR3 contains 11 residues. V was trimmed by 4 bases and J by 9 bases, leaving 6 bases between them. The CDR3 DNA reads as TGTGCCAGTAGTAATCAGAGGGAGCTGTTTTTT. Its protein is CASSNQRELFF.

This clonotype has a handful of counts. The chain uses TRBV29-1 and TRBJ2-1, with a possible D match to TRBD1 (6 bases). V dropped 6 bases and J dropped 8 bases, with 11 bases sitting between them. There are 11 residues in the CDR3. CDR1 and CDR2 (germline): SQVTM, ANQGSEA. CDR3 sequence: CSVPTGYEQFF. CDR3 coding DNA: TGCAGCGTCCCGACAGGTTATGAGCAGTTCTTC.

This clonotype showed up many times. The genes are TRBV11-2 and TRBJ1-2; D gene ambiguous. The V gene lost 1 base and the J gene lost 0 bases, with 3 bases spanning the gap. CDR1 and CDR2 from the germline V gene are SGHAT and FQNNGV. This CDR3 is built from 13 residues. The CDR3 is CASSLAANYGYTF. The CDR3 DNA follows: TGTGCCAGCAGCTTAGCGGCTAACTATGGCTACACCTTC.

This clonotype was observed many times. This chain connects TRBV28 to TRBJ2-7; D unclear. CDR1 is MDHEN and CDR2 is SYDVKM in the germline V gene. V gave up 5 bases and J gave up 3 bases, with 8 bases separating them. The CDR3 is 12 residues long. CDR3 nucleotides: TGTGCCAGCAGTCTATACGACTACGAGCAGTACTTC. It translates to CASSLYDYEQYF.

The V and J genes are TRBV4-1 and TRBJ2-7; tentative D call: TRBD2 (5 bases). The CDR3 has 13 amino acids. V was trimmed by 5 bases and J by 4 bases, leaving 12 bases between them. Germline lookup yields CDR1 MGHRA and CDR2 YSYEKL. The CDR3 DNA follows: TGCGCCAGCAGCGAGTCACTAGTTTACGAGCAGTACTTC. Translating it yields CASSESLVYEQYF.

The sample holds many counts of this clonotype. The chain couples TRBV7-2 to TRBJ2-1; 10 nucleotides line up with TRBD2. Germline V gene lookup returns CDR1 SGHTA and CDR2 FQGNSA. Trimming cost V 1 base and J 8 bases; bases outside gene matches: 5. This CDR3 has 15 amino acids. This chain's CDR3 is CASSLVGLAGDEQFF. The CDR3 DNA follows: TGTGCCAGCAGCTTAGTAGGCCTAGCGGGGGATGAGCAGTTCTTC.

This clonotype was counted between two and nine times. The chain joins TRBV29-1 to TRBJ2-1, with TRBD1 as a possible D gene (5 bases). Germline assignment: CDR1 SQVTM and CDR2 ANQGSEA. The CDR3 spans 12 residues. Deletions cut 3 bases from V and 8 bases from J, with 11 bases between. This chain's CDR3 is CSVEFRVDEQFF. The CDR3 DNA reads as TGCAGCGTTGAGTTCAGGGTCGATGAGCAGTTCTTC.